Listed here are 21 T cell receptor beta chains from one sample, sequenced in a study of cytomegalovirus exposure and HLA in healthy donors (dated by TCRdb to 2015 to 2018). Library preparation used the immunoSEQ multiplex PCR assay. For the multiplex PCR, a mixture combining 60 forward primers for TCR Vbeta segments and 13 reverse primers for TCR Jbeta segments was used. Held by TCRdb, this immuneACCESS table contains in-frame sequences only and omits some clones. Under half of the omission traces to an unresolved V gene where checked; the cause of the rest is unknown. Counted in this sample were approximately 84,000 clones; approximately 78% of them appeared once. Around 2.6% of the sample goes to the ten largest clones. The sequenced sample was PBMCs. Every receptor here comes from a male donor in good health and CMV-seropositive.

This chain links TRBV28 with TRBJ1-1; TRBD1 might be the D (6 bases). The CDR3 has 16 residues. The germline V gene has CDR1 MDHEN and CDR2 SYDVKM. V was clipped by 1 base and J by 7 bases, with 19 bases between them. CDR3 sequence: CASSLSGPGKQGEAFF. CDR3 sequence (DNA): TGTGCCAGCAGTTTATCAGGGCCCGGTAAACAGGGTGAAGCTTTCTTT.

The V call is TRBV9, the J call TRBJ2-5; 7 bases fit TRBD2. Germline V lookup: CDR1 SGDLS, CDR2 YYNGEE. V gave up 2 bases and J gave up 3 bases; unmatched junction bases: 13. CDR3 length: 17 residues. This chain's CDR3 is CASSVDPAGLIKETQYF. CDR3 in DNA: TGTGCCAGCAGCGTTGATCCGGCGGGACTAATAAAAGAGACCCAGTACTTC.

The rearrangement joins TRBV10-2 to TRBJ2-7, with 12 positions matching TRBD2. The CDR3 contains 14 residues. Trimming at V came to 7 bases and at J to 1 base, leaving 2 bases not matched to a gene. CDR1 is WSHSY, CDR2 SAAADI, per germline. CDR3 protein: CASKTSGSSYEQYF. The CDR3 DNA reads as TGCGCCAGCAAGACTAGCGGGAGTTCCTACGAGCAGTACTTC.

The CDR3 region has the DNA TGTGCCAGCAGTCCCCCCCGGGCAGGTCTAGCCCCCTACGAGCAGTACTTC. As protein: CASSPPRAGLAPYEQYF. This chain connects TRBV2 to TRBJ2-7, with D possibly TRBD2 on 5 matching bases. V dropped 5 bases and J dropped 2 bases, with 22 bases sitting between them. Per germline, CDR1 SNHLY and CDR2 FYNNEI. This CDR3 is built from 17 residues.

The sample holds a few counts of this clone. The rearrangement links TRBV7-9 to TRBJ1-2; the match to TRBD1 covers 8 bases. Trimming cost V 5 bases and J 4 bases; bases outside gene matches: 9. CDR3 length: 15 residues. The germline CDR1 and CDR2 sequences are SEHNR and FQNEAQ (reference sequence). In DNA, the CDR3 is TGTGCCAGCAGCAAGGACAGGGCGGGAACCTATGGCTACACCTTC. It yields the protein CASSKDRAGTYGYTF. Variable domain in full (rest from reference TRBV7-9 and TRBJ1-2): DTGVSQNPRHKITKRGQNVTFRCDPISEHNRLYWYRQTLGQGPEFLTYFQNEAQLEKSRLLSDRFSAERPKGSFSTLEIQRTEQGDSAMYLCASSKDRAGTYGYTFGSGTRLTVV.

The rearrangement uses TRBV30 and TRBJ2-7; 7 nucleotides align to TRBD1. Trimming removed 8 bases from V and 7 bases from J; junction bases left unmatched: 14. The CDR3 totals 13 residues. Germline lookup yields CDR1 GTSNPN and CDR2 SVGIG (reference sequence). CDR3 loop: CALRRTGAEEQYF. The CDR3 DNA is TGTGCCCTTAGGAGGACAGGAGCAGAAGAGCAGTACTTC.

The chain combines TRBV5-1 with TRBJ2-7, with TRBD2 as a possible D gene (5 bases). Per the germline V gene, CDR1 is SGHRS and CDR2 is YFSETQ. Trimming shortened V by 0 bases and J by 1 base, and 11 bases separated the two germline ends. The CDR3 runs 15 residues. The CDR3 loop is CASSLAAVFSYEQYF. In DNA form, the CDR3 reads TGCGCCAGCAGCTTGGCAGCGGTCTTTTCCTACGAGCAGTACTTC.

V and J are TRBV25-1 and TRBJ2-4, with 7 bases identical to TRBD1. CDR1 and CDR2 from the germline V gene are MGHDK and SYGVNS. CDR3 size: 15 residues. V shed 4 bases, J shed 5 bases, and the junction held 8 bases outside the gene matches. The CDR3 is CASSAGTANQNIQYF. The CDR3 DNA reads TGTGCCAGCAGTGCCGGGACAGCCAATCAAAACATTCAGTACTTC.

J is TRBJ2-2 and V is TRBV19; perhaps TRBD2 as D (5 bases). Germline CDR1 is LNHDA and CDR2 is SQIVND (reference sequence). The CDR3 runs 14 residues. Trimming cost V 8 bases and J 4 bases, with 14 bases left between them. The CDR3 DNA reads TGTGCCAGTCAGAGGGTTTATGGCACCGGGGAGCTGTTTTTT. It is translated as CASQRVYGTGELFF.

The chain is built from TRBV7-2 and TRBJ1-1; the match to TRBD1 covers 9 bases. The CDR3 is 15 amino acids. The trim removed 5 bases at V and 2 bases at J, leaving 6 bases unmatched. Germline CDR1 SGHTA, CDR2 FQGNSA. CDR3: CASSLRTGANTEAFF. As DNA, the CDR3 is TGTGCCAGCAGCCTCCGGACAGGGGCTAACACTGAAGCTTTCTTT. The variable domain in full, completed from reference TRBV7-2 and TRBJ1-1, reads GAGVSQSPSNKVTEKGKDVELRCDPISGHTALYWYRQSLGQGLEFLIYFQGNSAPDKSGLPSDRFSAERTGGSVSTLTIQRTQQEDSAVYLCASSLRTGANTEAFFGQGTRLTVV.

V and J are TRBV5-4 and TRBJ2-6, with TRBD1 identical over 10 bases. CDR1 and CDR2 (germline): SGHNT, YYREEE (reference sequence). The ends lost 4 bases at V and 2 bases at J; junction bases unmatched: 9. This CDR3 contains 18 residues. CDR3 nucleotide sequence: TGTGCCAGCAGCAACCGGGACAGGGGAGGCGCTGGGGCCAACGTCCTGACTTTC. Translation: CASSNRDRGGAGANVLTF.

Here the CDR3 reads CASPRETGHYGYTF. In DNA form, the CDR3 reads TGTGCCAGCCCTCGCGAGACAGGCCACTATGGCTACACCTTC. V and J are TRBV2 and TRBJ1-2, with D tentatively TRBD1 (6 bases). V shed 8 bases and J shed 3 bases, with 16 bases lying between them. Germline CDR1 reads SNHLY; CDR2 reads FYNNEI. There are 14 residues in the CDR3. Together with reference TRBV2 and TRBJ1-2, the CDR3 gives the full variable domain: EPEVTQTPSHQVTQMGQEVILRCVPISNHLYFYWYRQILGQKVEFLVSFYNNEISEKSEIFDDQFSVERPDGSNFTLKIRSTKLEDSAMYFCASPRETGHYGYTFGSGTRLTVV.

This clone was counted between two and nine times. V and J are TRBV7-2 and TRBJ2-1; TRBD2 agrees at 10 bases. The CDR3 runs 15 residues. V gave up 5 bases and J gave up 4 bases; unmatched junction bases: 5. Germline loops: CDR1 SGHTA, CDR2 FQGNSA. The CDR3 reads CASSMLAGAYNEQFF. Written as DNA, the CDR3 is TGTGCCAGCAGCATGCTAGCGGGAGCTTACAATGAGCAGTTCTTC. Full variable domain (remainder filled in from reference TRBV7-2 and TRBJ2-1): GAGVSQSPSNKVTEKGKDVELRCDPISGHTALYWYRQSLGQGLEFLIYFQGNSAPDKSGLPSDRFSAERTGGSVSTLTIQRTQQEDSAVYLCASSMLAGAYNEQFFGPGTRLTVL.

J is TRBJ2-3 and V is TRBV27, with a weak D call TRBD2 (6 bases). Trimming took off 4 bases at V and 0 bases at J, with 11 bases between the two ends. This CDR3 comprises 15 residues. Germline V gene lookup returns CDR1 MNHEY and CDR2 SMNVEV (reference sequence). CDR3 amino acids: CASSSPTSSTDTQYF. As DNA, the CDR3 is TGTGCCAGCAGTTCCCCGACTAGTAGCACAGATACGCAGTATTTT.

V and J are TRBV7-2 and TRBJ2-7; 9 bases map to TRBD1. CDR3 length: 15 amino acids. CDR1 SGHTA and CDR2 FQGNSA come from the germline V gene. V lost 4 bases to trimming and J lost 2 bases; unmatched junction nucleotides: 6. In DNA form, the CDR3 reads TGTGCCAGCAGCTCCCAGACAGGGGGGCCCTACGAGCAGTACTTC. It translates to CASSSQTGGPYEQYF.

V is TRBV6-5 and J is TRBJ2-7; D is possibly TRBD2 (6 bases). Trimming pared 2 bases from V and 5 bases from J, leaving 13 bases between. The CDR3 totals 14 residues. Germline CDR1 and CDR2: MNHEY and SVGAGI. Written as DNA, the CDR3 is TGTGCCAGCAGTTACGGAGGGATGGGGCACGAGCAGTACTTC. This codes for CASSYGGMGHEQYF.

This clone was recorded once. The chain joins TRBV10-3 to TRBJ1-5; D is ambiguous. In germline, CDR1 is ENHRY, CDR2 SYGVKD. Trimming removed 2 bases from V and 0 bases from J, with 8 bases in between. This CDR3 has 15 amino acids. This CDR3 is CAISEPEYSNQPQHF. The CDR3 DNA follows: TGTGCCATCAGTGAGCCTGAGTATAGCAATCAGCCCCAGCATTTT.

This clone was picked up a small number of times. This rearrangement joins TRBV6-6 to TRBJ1-5; D gene unclear. There are 13 residues in the CDR3. V was shortened by 6 bases and J by 3 bases, with 9 bases between the two germline ends. Germline CDR1 MNHNY, CDR2 SVGAGI (reference sequence). CDR3 loop: CASSGRYNQPQHF. Here the CDR3 DNA reads TGTGCCAGCAGCGGGAGGTACAATCAGCCCCAGCATTTT.

CDR3 coding DNA: TGCGCCAGCAGCTTGGGGACAAGGTCAGATACGCAGTATTTT. It encodes CASSLGTRSDTQYF. The rearrangement uses TRBV5-1 and TRBJ2-3, with TRBD1 as a possible D gene (5 bases). Germline CDR1 reads SGHRS; CDR2 reads YFSETQ. The CDR3 extends over 14 amino acids. Trimming took off 0 bases at V and 4 bases at J, with 9 bases between the two ends. Full variable domain (remainder filled in from reference TRBV5-1 and TRBJ2-3): KAGVTQTPRYLIKTRGQQVTLSCSPISGHRSVSWYQQTPGQGLQFLFEYFSETQRNKGNFPGRFSGRQFSNSRSEMNVSTLELGDSALYLCASSLGTRSDTQYFGPGTRLTVL.

The chain combines TRBV6-1 with TRBJ1-2, with D possibly TRBD1 on 5 matching bases. Trimming took 8 bases from V and 0 from J, leaving 13 bases between them. Germline lookup yields CDR1 MNHNS and CDR2 SASEGT. The CDR3 is 14 residues long. The CDR3 region is CASLPAGANYGYTF. CDR3 DNA sequence: TGTGCCAGCCTACCCGCGGGGGCTAACTATGGCTACACCTTC.

This chain links TRBV14 with TRBJ2-1, with 9 bases matching TRBD2. CDR1 is SGHDN, CDR2 FVKESK, per germline. The CDR3 sequence is 15 residues long. After removal of 5 bases from V and 11 bases from J, the junction contained 13 bases not matched to a gene. The CDR3 sequence: CASSAGASGRIKQFF. As DNA, the CDR3 is TGTGCCAGCAGCGCGGGGGCCAGCGGGAGGATTAAGCAGTTCTTC.